This T cell receptor (beta chain) is drawn from a study of T-cell reconstitution after alpha-beta-depleted transplantation in children. Study-wide results and caveats: After transplant, high TCRbeta diversity at day 60 in some patients arose from surviving recipient T cells and thymic progenitors. From newly produced T cells came most of the T-cell counts and diversity one year after transplant. There were reportedly several hundred expanded graft clones from which alpha-beta T cells came about two months after transplant.

Unique molecular identifiers were incorporated into the prepared TCRbeta library. TCRdb reprocessed the PCR reads with MiXCR, giving one entry per CDR3 protein. The table lists 450,000 to 600,000 distinct CDR3 sequences, 10% to 15% of them singletons. The sample holds many counts of this clonotype. What it binds is unknown. The sequencing here drew on PBMCs, mostly from graft donor cells, taken 360 days after TCRalphabeta/CD19-depleted stem cell transplant. The receptor comes from a male patient aged 10-17 years who had a stem cell transplant for acute myeloid leukemia, so the T cells may come from the graft donor.

The CDR3 reads CASRLDGYEQYF. CDR3 DNA sequence: TGTGCCAGCAGACTCGACGGCTACGAGCAGTACTTC. The V and J genes are TRBV7-9 and TRBJ2-7, with D unclear. The germline V gene encodes CDR1 SEHNR and CDR2 FQNEAQ (reference sequence). Trimming shortened V by 6 bases and J by 3 bases, and 9 bases separated the two germline ends. The CDR3 has 12 amino acids.